The present TCR beta chain was sequenced within a study of radiation and T cells in renal cell carcinoma. Germline values: CDR1 SGHAT, CDR2 FQNNGV. The CDR3 is 14 amino acids. Trimming took off 1 base at V and 6 bases at J, with 9 bases between the two ends. Some clones are missing from TCRdb's copy, which holds only in-frame ones; the method was immunoSEQ multiplex PCR. Of some 140,000 clones in the sample, around nine tenths were seen once. The time point denotes: baseline pretreatment blood. Sample treatment: 15 Gy SBRT to primary tumor, nephrectomy 4 weeks later. The receptor comes from a woman in her forties or fifties with renal cell carcinoma. This chain uses TRBV11-2 with TRBJ1-4; weak D call: TRBD1 (5 bases). The source was blood, collected from a patient whose treatment included radiotherapy and nephrectomy. CDR3 amino acids: CASSLVSGYEKLFF. DNA of the CDR3: TGTGCCAGCAGCTTAGTCTCAGGGTATGAAAAACTGTTTTTT.